This T cell receptor beta chain was sequenced for a study of blood T cell repertoires in COVID-19. Study at large: The United States, Italy and Spain provided the acute and convalescent COVID-19 samples. In each case, the material was cDNA or gDNA derived from T cells, B-cell-depleted T cells, or PBMCs.

Clones were read by immunoSEQ multiplex PCR, and TCRdb kept only the in-frame ones, dropping some. The sample yields tens of thousands of clones, about 79% seen once. V was pared by 1 base and J by 13 bases, with 14 bases between. This CDR3 region has 12 residues. Germline loops: CDR1 SGHDT, CDR2 YYEEEE. This clone was detected once. The sample taken for sequencing was peripheral blood. The chain recombines TRBV5-6 with TRBJ1-1; D might be TRBD1 (5 bases). The clonotype was recovered from a man between 65 and 85 years old with acute or convalescent COVID-19. The CDR3 spells CASSLIGTGDFF. The CDR3 region has the DNA TGTGCCAGCAGCTTGATTGGGACGGGGGATTTCTTT.